This entry lists 29 T cell receptor beta chains sequenced from one sample in a study of preoperative IRX-2 immunotherapy in early breast cancer. The repertoire was sequenced with immunoSEQ multiplex PCR; TCRdb's copy has only in-frame clones and lacks some. The sample contains under 45,000 clones, over 85% of which appear only once. The treatment here: preoperative locoregional IRX-2 cytokine immunotherapy. The material was tumor tissue, obtained after IRX-2 immunotherapy. The receptors were gathered from a human donor with breast cancer.

This chain connects TRBV7-9 to TRBJ2-1, with 7 bases fitting TRBD1. V trimming: 5 bases; J trimming: 7 bases; junction bases outside the gene matches: 11. Per germline, CDR1 SEHNR and CDR2 FQNEAQ (reference sequence). The length of the CDR3 is 15 residues. CDR3 bases: TGTGCCAGCAGCCCTCCGGGACAGCGTGAGAATGAGCAGTTCTTC. Protein sequence: CASSPPGQRENEQFF.

The chain recombines TRBV4-2 with TRBJ1-1, with 9 bases matching TRBD1. Germline V gene data show CDR1 as LGHNA and CDR2 as YNFKEQ. This CDR3 comprises 18 residues. V lost 1 base to trimming and J lost 3 bases; unmatched junction nucleotides: 12. In DNA, the CDR3 is TGTGCCAGCAGCCAAGTTTTGTTTGAGGGGACAGGGCACACTGAAGCTTTCTTT. Translation gives CASSQVLFEGTGHTEAFF.

The rearrangement joins TRBV28 to TRBJ2-1; D is possibly TRBD2 (5 bases). Trimming stripped 6 bases from V and 2 bases from J, with 8 bases between. The germline CDR1 and CDR2 sequences are MDHEN and SYDVKM. CDR3 length: 13 amino acids. This CDR3 is CASRAGAYNEQFF. The CDR3 DNA follows: TGTGCCAGCAGAGCCGGGGCCTACAATGAGCAGTTCTTC. The full variable domain, in which reference TRBV28 and TRBJ2-1 provide the parts outside the CDR3, is DVKVTQSSRYLVKRTGEKVFLECVQDMDHENMFWYRQDPGLGLRLIYFSYDVKMKEKGDIPEGYSVSREKKERFSLILESASTNQTSMYLCASRAGAYNEQFFGPGTRLTVL.

The chain carries TRBV19 and TRBJ2-3, with D perhaps matching TRBD1 (5 bases). Looked up from germline, CDR1 is LNHDA and CDR2 is SQIVND (reference sequence). CDR3 size: 15 residues. V dropped 4 bases and J dropped 4 bases, with 15 bases sitting between them. The DNA for the CDR3 is TGTGCCAGTAGTAGTTACCAGGGTCGAGCAGATACGCAGTATTTT. This codes for CASSSYQGRADTQYF.

This chain joins TRBV7-2 and TRBJ2-3; 8 bases align to TRBD2. Germline loops: CDR1 SGHTA, CDR2 FQGNSA. V trimming: 5 bases; J trimming: 4 bases; junction bases outside the gene matches: 11. CDR3 length: 16 residues. This chain's CDR3 is CASSLGRGRGPDTQYF. The CDR3 DNA is TGTGCCAGCAGCCTCGGGAGGGGAAGGGGCCCAGATACGCAGTATTTT. The full variable domain, in which reference TRBV7-2 and TRBJ2-3 provide the parts outside the CDR3, is GAGVSQSPSNKVTEKGKDVELRCDPISGHTALYWYRQSLGQGLEFLIYFQGNSAPDKSGLPSDRFSAERTGGSVSTLTIQRTQQEDSAVYLCASSLGRGRGPDTQYFGPGTRLTVL.

CDR3 coding DNA: TGTGCCAGTAGTATTGCCTGGCGGAGTGGCACAGATACGCAGTATTTT. Amino acid sequence: CASSIAWRSGTDTQYF. The V gene is TRBV19, the J gene TRBJ2-3; D gene unclear. Germline lookup yields CDR1 LNHDA and CDR2 SQIVND (reference sequence). V was trimmed by 3 bases and J by 1 base, leaving 14 bases between them. This CDR3 is 16 amino acids long. The full variable domain, its missing parts supplied by reference TRBV19 and TRBJ2-3, is DGGITQSPKYLFRKEGQNVTLSCEQNLNHDAMYWYRQDPGQGLRLIYYSQIVNDFQKGDIAEGYSVSREKKESFPLTVTSAQKNPTAFYLCASSIAWRSGTDTQYFGPGTRLTVL.

V gene TRBV4-1 combines with J gene TRBJ1-1; D is unclear. The CDR3 extends over 11 amino acids. Trimming took off 4 bases at V and 8 bases at J, with 8 bases between the two ends. The germline CDR1 and CDR2 sequences are MGHRA and YSYEKL. CDR3 in DNA: TGCGCCAGCAGCCTAGGATTCGAAGCTTTCTTT. It translates to CASSLGFEAFF.

This clone was observed once. V gene TRBV7-9 combines with J gene TRBJ2-7, with D perhaps matching TRBD2 (6 bases). CDR1 and CDR2 from the germline V gene are SEHNR and FQNEAQ (reference sequence). The CDR3 spans 13 residues. The V end was cut by 5 bases, the J end by 6 bases, with 14 bases between. The CDR3 is CASSREPGSEQYF. CDR3 DNA sequence: TGTGCCAGCAGCCGGGAGCCAGGGAGCGAGCAGTACTTC.

The genes are TRBV18 and TRBJ1-2; D is perhaps TRBD1 (5 bases). V lost 3 bases to trimming and J lost 7 bases, with 18 bases between them. The CDR3 sequence is 15 residues long. CDR1 and CDR2 from the germline V gene are KGHSH and LQKENI. The CDR3 is CASSPVRGIFTGYTF. CDR3 DNA: TGTGCCAGCTCACCGGTGCGGGGGATCTTCACTGGCTACACCTTC.

V and J are TRBV29-1 and TRBJ2-2, with D maybe TRBD1 (5 bases). CDR3 length: 13 residues. Germline lookup yields CDR1 SQVTM and CDR2 ANQGSEA. V was trimmed by 3 bases and J by 1 base, leaving 6 bases between them. CDR3 DNA: TGCAGCGTTGATGACAGGAACACCGGGGAGCTGTTTTTT. Translation: CSVDDRNTGELFF.

This clone appeared a single time. V usage is TRBV11-2 and J usage is TRBJ2-7, with D possibly being TRBD2 (6 bases). CDR3 size: 15 residues. Trimming took off 6 bases at V and 6 bases at J, with 21 bases between the two ends. The germline gives CDR1 SGHAT, CDR2 FQNNGV. The CDR3 DNA reads as TGTGCCAGCAGAAAACCGGGACGCCGGGGAGGCGAGCAGTACTTC. Translation: CASRKPGRRGGEQYF.

This clone was counted once. The genes are TRBV7-8 and TRBJ2-7; 8 nucleotides line up with TRBD1. V was clipped by 1 base and J by 3 bases; unmatched bases: 2. The CDR3 spans 14 residues. CDR1 SGHVS and CDR2 FQNEAQ come from the germline V gene. The CDR3 coding sequence is TGTGCCAGCAGCTTAGGTGGGACAGGCTACGAGCAGTACTTC. Its protein is CASSLGGTGYEQYF. Filled out from reference TRBV7-8 and TRBJ2-7, the complete variable domain reads GAGVSQSPRYKVAKRGQDVALRCDPISGHVSLFWYQQALGQGPEFLTYFQNEAQLDKSGLPSDRFFAERPEGSVSTLKIQRTQQEDSAVYLCASSLGGTGYEQYFGPGTRLTVT.

The chain uses TRBV27 and TRBJ2-2; 7 bases agree with TRBD2. Per germline, CDR1 MNHEY and CDR2 SMNVEV (reference sequence). The CDR3 is made up of 16 amino acids. Losses at the gene ends were 9 bases for V and 2 bases for J; bases not matched to a gene: 12. The CDR3 nucleotides are TGTGCCAGTCGCCTCTTCGGGACTACCAACACCGGGGAGCTGTTTTTT. Its translation is CASRLFGTTNTGELFF.

The rearrangement uses TRBV27 and TRBJ1-1, with D unresolved. Germline V gives CDR1 MNHEY, CDR2 SMNVEV (reference sequence). The CDR3 totals 13 residues. V lost 0 bases to trimming and J lost 5 bases, with 7 bases between them. CDR3 loop: CASSLSWETEAFF. The CDR3 DNA reads TGTGCCAGCAGTTTATCATGGGAGACTGAAGCTTTCTTT.

This chain joins TRBV30 and TRBJ2-7, with 8 bases identical to TRBD2. The ends lost 1 base at V and 1 base at J; junction bases unmatched: 6. The CDR3 consists of 15 residues. CDR1 is GTSNPN, CDR2 SVGIG, per germline (reference sequence). The CDR3 DNA follows: TGTGCCTGGAGTGGGAGCGGGAGTTGGTCCTACGAGCAGTACTTC. This codes for CAWSGSGSWSYEQYF.

The rearrangement uses TRBV6-5 and TRBJ2-7; D gene ambiguous. The CDR3 loop spans 11 amino acids. Germline CDR1 reads MNHEY; CDR2 reads SVGAGI. Trimming stripped 3 bases from V and 7 bases from J, with 7 bases between. The CDR3 here is CASSYGREQYF. The CDR3 coding sequence is TGTGCCAGCAGTTATGGCCGGGAGCAGTACTTC.

The chain recombines TRBV28 with TRBJ1-2; tentative D call: TRBD1 (5 bases). CDR1 is MDHEN and CDR2 is SYDVKM in the germline V gene. V lost 2 bases and J lost 4, with 8 bases in between. CDR3 length: 13 residues. DNA for the CDR3: TGTGCCAGCAGTTTAATGGACACCTATGGCTACACCTTC. Its protein is CASSLMDTYGYTF.

The chain has TRBV5-6 and TRBJ1-3; TRBD1 matches at 7 bases. Unmatched junction bases numbered 6, after V lost 6 bases and J lost 0 bases. The CDR3 consists of 15 residues. CDR1 is SGHDT, CDR2 YYEEEE, per germline. The CDR3 reads CASTPGGLSGNTIYF. CDR3 coding DNA: TGTGCCAGCACCCCAGGGGGACTCTCTGGAAACACCATATATTTT.

The chain links TRBV7-2 to TRBJ2-2; either TRBD1 or TRBD2 may supply D (5 bases each). V lost 5 bases and J 3 bases, leaving 13 bases between the germline ends. CDR3 length equals 15 residues. Germline lookup yields CDR1 SGHTA and CDR2 FQGNSA. CDR3 sequence: CASSGASSYTGELFF. CDR3 nucleotides: TGTGCCAGCAGCGGGGCTAGCAGCTACACCGGGGAGCTGTTTTTT.

J is TRBJ2-2 and V is TRBV7-8, with 7 bases identical to TRBD2. The CDR3 has 16 residues. The germline V gene encodes CDR1 SGHVS and CDR2 FQNEAQ. The J segment lost 1 base and the V segment lost 3 bases, leaving 5 bases of the junction unmatched. CDR3 sequence: CASSLVTSRNTGELFF. The CDR3 DNA follows: TGTGCCAGCAGCTTGGTGACTAGCCGGAACACCGGGGAGCTGTTTTTT.

This clone has a single count. In DNA form, the CDR3 reads TGTGCCTGGAGAGCCCTCGGTGCGCCCAGACCCTACGAGCAGTACTTC. Translation gives CAWRALGAPRPYEQYF. The gene calls are TRBV30 and TRBJ2-7; D not resolved. CDR1 is GTSNPN and CDR2 is SVGIG in the germline V gene (reference sequence). V was clipped by 3 bases and J by 2 bases, with 20 bases between them. The CDR3 runs 16 residues.

The J gene is TRBJ1-1, the V gene TRBV7-2, with 8 bases fitting TRBD1. Germline V gives CDR1 SGHTA, CDR2 FQGNSA. The CDR3 is made up of 14 amino acids. The J segment lost 1 base and the V segment lost 7 bases, leaving 5 bases of the junction unmatched. The CDR3 DNA follows: TGTGCCAGCAACCAGGGACAGGAGAACACTGAAGCTTTCTTT. It yields the protein CASNQGQENTEAFF. The full variable domain, in which reference TRBV7-2 and TRBJ1-1 provide the parts outside the CDR3, is GAGVSQSPSNKVTEKGKDVELRCDPISGHTALYWYRQSLGQGLEFLIYFQGNSAPDKSGLPSDRFSAERTGGSVSTLTIQRTQQEDSAVYLCASNQGQENTEAFFGQGTRLTVV.

The chain links TRBV5-4 to TRBJ2-2, with D hard to call. V lost 1 base and J lost 2, with 9 bases in between. This CDR3 is 15 amino acids long. Germline CDR1 reads SGHNT; CDR2 reads YYREEE (reference sequence). CDR3 coding DNA: TGTGCCAGCAGCTTGTTGTCCAGCAACACCGGGGAGCTGTTTTTT. As protein: CASSLLSSNTGELFF.

The V call is TRBV6-5, the J call TRBJ2-7, with D maybe TRBD1 (7 bases). In germline, CDR1 is MNHEY, CDR2 SVGAGI. V was trimmed by 4 bases and J by 3 bases, leaving 13 bases between them. The CDR3 loop spans 14 amino acids. CDR3 amino acids: CASSWAGGNYEQYF. CDR3 coding DNA: TGTGCCAGCAGTTGGGCAGGGGGGAACTACGAGCAGTACTTC.

With respect to this clone: Additional DNA sequences in this sample encode the identical CDR3. This rearrangement joins TRBV4-3 to TRBJ1-5, with D unclear. V was clipped by 3 bases and J by 2 bases, with 11 bases between them. Germline assignment: CDR1 LGHNA and CDR2 YSLEER. The CDR3 sequence is 15 residues long. The CDR3 loop is CASSQGTGGNQPQHF. The CDR3 DNA follows: TGCGCCAGCAGCCAGGGTACTGGGGGCAATCAGCCCCAGCATTTT.

This chain links TRBV5-1 with TRBJ1-4; maybe TRBD1 (5 bases). Trimming shortened V by 0 bases and J by 3 bases, and 9 bases separated the two germline ends. Germline values: CDR1 SGHRS, CDR2 YFSETQ. The CDR3 runs 15 residues. The CDR3 DNA is TGCGCCAGCAGCTTGGCACGGGACGCTAATGAAAAACTGTTTTTT. Translation: CASSLARDANEKLFF.

The chain has TRBV7-3 and TRBJ2-2, with D perhaps TRBD1 (5 bases). This CDR3 region has 14 residues. From germline, CDR1 is SGHTA and CDR2 FQGTGA. The germline V and J ends were trimmed by 2 bases and 1 base, with 5 bases remaining between them. DNA for the CDR3: TGTGCCAGCAGCTTACAGGGGAACACCGGGGAGCTGTTTTTT. Protein product: CASSLQGNTGELFF.

This clone was seen only a few times. This sequence joins TRBV5-4 and TRBJ2-7; D is unresolved. V lost 4 bases to trimming and J lost 0 bases, with 5 bases between them. The CDR3 extends over 12 amino acids. Germline CDR1 SGHNT, CDR2 YYREEE (reference sequence). The CDR3: CASSHSSYEQYF. Written as DNA, the CDR3 is TGTGCCAGCAGCCATAGCTCCTACGAGCAGTACTTC.

The CDR3 spells CASSPTGLAGIFYEQFF. As DNA, the CDR3 is TGTGCCAGCAGCCCCACTGGACTAGCGGGGATTTTTTATGAGCAGTTCTTC. This chain joins TRBV9 and TRBJ2-1; 12 bases map to TRBD2. J was trimmed by 8 bases and V by 4 bases; bases with no gene match: 13. Germline CDR1 and CDR2: SGDLS and YYNGEE. This CDR3 has 17 amino acids.